The 32 T cell receptor beta chains listed next were all sequenced from one sample in a study of T cells in Graves' hyperthyroidism and ophthalmopathy. RNA transcripts yielded amplified TCR beta CDR3 regions. Carried out on the TCR CDR3, a first-round RT-PCR used the HTBI primer set. One entry per CDR3 protein results from TCRdb running MiXCR on the multiplex PCR reads. The table has hundreds of thousands of distinct CDR3 sequences, around 21% seen once; the top ten hold 34%. The material sequenced was blood. These receptors all come from a man aged 30 to 45 with Graves' ophthalmopathy.

This chain uses TRBV6-1 with TRBJ2-1; 11 bases align to TRBD2. Trimming took 7 bases from V and 6 from J; bases not matched to a gene: 5. Germline V CDR1 and CDR2: MNHNS, SASEGT. The CDR3 consists of 14 residues. CDR3 in DNA: TGTGCCAGCACCCTTAGCGGGAGGGTCAATGAGCAGTTCTTC. Residues: CASTLSGRVNEQFF.

V is TRBV4-1 and J is TRBJ2-1, with TRBD2 identical over 7 bases. The V segment lost 1 base and the J segment 9 bases; nucleotides outside the gene matches: 0. This CDR3 has 12 amino acids. CDR1 and CDR2 (germline): MGHRA, YSYEKL. The CDR3 sequence is CASSQGEGEQFF. The CDR3 DNA follows: TGCGCCAGCAGCCAAGGGGAGGGTGAGCAGTTCTTC.

This clonotype was recorded at least ten times. This chain uses TRBV7-9 with TRBJ2-1, with a tentative D call TRBD2 (5 bases). The CDR3 runs 20 residues. V dropped 0 bases and J dropped 7 bases, with 28 bases sitting between them. Germline V gene lookup returns CDR1 SEHNR and CDR2 FQNEAQ (reference sequence). In DNA, the CDR3 is TGTGCCAGCAGCTTAGCGCGAGACCTCCCAATGGGCGGCCCGGGGAATGAGCAGTTCTTC. Its translation is CASSLARDLPMGGPGNEQFF.

This clonotype was seen a few times. CDR3 in DNA: TGTGCCAGCAGCGGCGGACAGGGATTGGGGGACACTGAAGCTTTCTTT. Protein sequence: CASSGGQGLGDTEAFF. The chain carries TRBV6-1 and TRBJ1-1; 8 bases agree with TRBD1. V was pared by 6 bases and J by 3 bases, with 12 bases of the junction left unmatched. Germline V gene data show CDR1 as MNHNS and CDR2 as SASEGT. CDR3 length: 16 amino acids.

This clonotype was picked up many times. CDR3 region: CASTLAGGQKETQYF. In DNA form, the CDR3 reads TGTGCCAGCACCTTAGCGGGAGGGCAGAAAGAGACCCAGTACTTC. The chain combines TRBV5-4 with TRBJ2-5; TRBD2 agrees at 11 bases. The trim removed 6 bases at V and 3 bases at J, leaving 7 bases unmatched. CDR3 length: 15 amino acids. Germline values: CDR1 SGHNT, CDR2 YYREEE (reference sequence).

This clonotype was counted only a few times. The chain is built from TRBV3-1 and TRBJ2-7; tentatively, D is TRBD1 (6 bases). This CDR3 is built from 15 residues. The ends were cut back, 4 bases at V and 3 bases at J, with 16 bases in the middle. The germline V gene has CDR1 LGHDT and CDR2 YNNKEL (reference sequence). CDR3 sequence reads: CASSLPRAGVYEQYF. CDR3 nucleotide sequence: TGTGCCAGCAGCCTCCCCAGGGCAGGGGTCTACGAGCAGTACTTC.

This clonotype was found a few times. This chain links TRBV6-1 with TRBJ2-7; 8 bases agree with TRBD1. Germline lookup yields CDR1 MNHNS and CDR2 SASEGT. The V segment lost 6 bases and the J segment 1 base; nucleotides outside the gene matches: 5. This CDR3 is built from 14 residues. CDR3 residues: CASRMDRASYEQYF. The CDR3 bases are TGTGCCAGCAGGATGGACAGGGCTTCCTACGAGCAGTACTTC.

This clonotype came up a few times. The genes are TRBV2 and TRBJ1-3, with 7 bases that match TRBD1. V was pared by 8 bases and J by 3 bases, with 7 bases of the junction left unmatched. The germline V gene has CDR1 SNHLY and CDR2 FYNNEI. There are 14 residues in the CDR3. CDR3 bases: TGTGCCAGCTCAGGACAGGCTTATGGAAACACCATATATTTT. Its translation: CASSGQAYGNTIYF. The full variable domain, rest sourced from reference TRBV2 and TRBJ1-3, is EPEVTQTPSHQVTQMGQEVILRCVPISNHLYFYWYRQILGQKVEFLVSFYNNEISEKSEIFDDQFSVERPDGSNFTLKIRSTKLEDSAMYFCASSGQAYGNTIYFGEGSWLTVV.

The chain combines TRBV28 with TRBJ2-7; 7 positions agree with TRBD2. Germline loops: CDR1 MDHEN, CDR2 SYDVKM. V was clipped by 6 bases and J by 6 bases; unmatched bases: 8. CDR3 length: 13 residues. DNA of the CDR3: TGTGCCAGCAGACCGGGAGGCCTTACCGAGCAGTACTTC. Its translation is CASRPGGLTEQYF.

The rearrangement links TRBV10-1 to TRBJ2-7; 9 positions agree with TRBD1. Germline V lookup: CDR1 WNHNN, CDR2 SYGVQD (reference sequence). J was trimmed by 3 bases and V by 7 bases; bases with no gene match: 4. CDR3 length: 13 amino acids. The CDR3 here is CASNAGQGYEQYF. CDR3 DNA: TGCGCCAGCAACGCGGGACAGGGCTACGAGCAGTACTTC.

Many counts were recorded for this clonotype. The chain is built from TRBV7-9 and TRBJ1-2; tentative D call: TRBD1 (5 bases). The CDR3 has 15 amino acids. Germline lookup yields CDR1 SEHNR and CDR2 FQNEAQ (reference sequence). V dropped 5 bases and J dropped 8 bases, with 21 bases sitting between them. The CDR3 DNA follows: TGTGCCAGCAGCCCGCGCGTAACAGGTTCAAGAGGCTACACCTTC. Residues: CASSPRVTGSRGYTF.

This clonotype came up a few times. The chain links TRBV6-2 or TRBV6-3 to TRBJ1-1; D remains ambiguous. Trimming shortened V by 3 bases and J by 10 bases, and 12 bases separated the two germline ends. The CDR3 totals 12 residues. From germline, CDR1 is MNHEY and CDR2 SVGEGT. Here the CDR3 reads CASSYSTEGAFF. CDR3 DNA: TGTGCCAGCAGTTATAGTACCGAAGGAGCTTTCTTT.

This clonotype was seen many times. CDR3 loop: CATSLTSGSYEQYF. The CDR3 DNA reads TGTGCCACCTCCCTGACTAGCGGGAGTTACGAGCAGTACTTC. This chain uses TRBV7-2 with TRBJ2-7, with 12 bases aligning to TRBD2. This CDR3 comprises 14 residues. CDR1 and CDR2 from the germline V gene are SGHTA and FQGNSA. With 10 bases clipped from V and 4 bases from J, the junction kept 8 bases outside the gene matches.

This clonotype was counted only a few times. V usage is TRBV28 and J usage is TRBJ1-4; no clear D. CDR1 MDHEN and CDR2 SYDVKM come from the germline V gene. The CDR3 is 15 amino acids. The V and J ends lost 5 bases and 3 bases respectively, with 13 bases between them. CDR3 DNA sequence: TGTGCCAGCAGTGGCCCTTGGCAGCCTAATGAAAAACTGTTTTTT. This codes for CASSGPWQPNEKLFF.

This clonotype was counted many times. CDR3 region: CASSQTRTYEQYF. Written as DNA, the CDR3 is TGTGCCAGCAGCCAAACTAGGACCTACGAGCAGTACTTC. This chain links TRBV3-1 with TRBJ2-7, with D maybe TRBD2 (5 bases). The ends were cut back, 2 bases at V and 2 bases at J, with 7 bases in the middle. Per the germline V gene, CDR1 is LGHDT and CDR2 is YNNKEL (reference sequence). The length of the CDR3 is 13 residues.

This clonotype came up many times. CDR3 in DNA: TGTGCCAGCAGCTTAGGGGAGGGCACTGAAGCTTTCTTT. Encoded protein: CASSLGEGTEAFF. The gene calls are TRBV11-2 and TRBJ1-1; D ambiguous. The germline V gene has CDR1 SGHAT and CDR2 FQNNGV. CDR3 length: 13 residues. V lost 1 base to trimming and J lost 4 bases, with 7 bases between them.

The gene calls are TRBV6-5 and TRBJ2-4, with unresolved D. This CDR3 is built from 14 residues. The V end lost 5 bases, the J end lost 8 bases, and 16 bases lay between the germline ends. CDR1 and CDR2 (germline): MNHEY, SVGAGI. The CDR3 here is CASSHATVGYIQYF. The CDR3, as DNA: TGTGCCAGCAGTCACGCTACGGTGGGCTACATTCAGTACTTC.

This clonotype was seen only a few times. The J gene is TRBJ2-7, the V gene TRBV28; no reliable D call. Germline-derived CDR1 and CDR2 are MDHEN and SYDVKM. The V gene lost 10 bases and the J gene lost 6 bases, with 10 bases spanning the gap. The CDR3 covers 10 residues. This CDR3 is CATKSREQYF. In nucleotides, the CDR3 is TGTGCCACCAAGTCACGCGAGCAGTACTTC. The variable domain in full, completed from reference TRBV28 and TRBJ2-7, reads DVKVTQSSRYLVKRTGEKVFLECVQDMDHENMFWYRQDPGLGLRLIYFSYDVKMKEKGDIPEGYSVSREKKERFSLILESASTNQTSMYLCATKSREQYFGPGTRLTVT.

This clonotype was observed at least ten times. The chain links TRBV3-1 to TRBJ2-7; 11 bases map to TRBD1. CDR1 and CDR2 from the germline V gene are LGHDT and YNNKEL (reference sequence). The CDR3 is 15 residues long. The V and J ends lost 3 bases and 3 bases, in that order; junction bases with no gene match: 4. CDR3 loop: CASSQVGTGGYEQYF. CDR3 nucleotides: TGTGCCAGCAGCCAGGTCGGGACAGGGGGCTACGAGCAGTACTTC.

This chain links TRBV10-3 with TRBJ1-3; a weak D match, TRBD1 (5 bases). V gave up 6 bases and J gave up 0 bases, with 12 bases separating them. This CDR3 is built from 15 residues. CDR1 is ENHRY, CDR2 SYGVKD, per germline. This CDR3 reads CAISTRGLSGNTIYF. The CDR3 DNA reads TGTGCCATCAGCACTCGGGGACTCTCTGGAAACACCATATATTTT.

This clonotype was seen more than once but under ten times. This chain joins TRBV15 and TRBJ1-5, with D possibly being TRBD1 (6 bases). The CDR3 contains 15 residues. Germline values: CDR1 LNHNV, CDR2 YYDKDF (reference sequence). Deletions cut 1 base from V and 4 bases from J, with 11 bases between. CDR3 loop: CATSRVEGGNQPQHF. CDR3 nucleotide sequence: TGTGCCACCAGCAGAGTCGAGGGGGGGAATCAGCCCCAGCATTTT.

The chain is built from TRBV2 and TRBJ2-7, with a tentative D call TRBD1 (6 bases). This CDR3 is 16 amino acids long. V shed 11 bases and J shed 1 base, with 24 bases lying between them. Germline loops: CDR1 SNHLY, CDR2 FYNNEI. CDR3 region: CAFITRAGTQSYEQYF. The CDR3 bases are TGTGCCTTCATAACCAGGGCCGGGACACAATCCTACGAGCAGTACTTC.

V gene TRBV28 combines with J gene TRBJ1-1; the D is unclear. Germline V gene data show CDR1 as MDHEN and CDR2 as SYDVKM. Trimming took off 5 bases at V and 4 bases at J, with 17 bases between the two ends. The CDR3 loop spans 15 amino acids. CDR3 sequence reads: CASSNSRRGATEAFF. The CDR3 nucleotides read TGTGCCAGCAGTAACTCACGTAGAGGCGCCACTGAAGCTTTCTTT.

The chain employs TRBV20-1 and TRBJ1-5; no reliable D call. Trimming left V 2 bases short and J 0 bases short, with 8 bases between. The CDR3 has 14 amino acids. Germline V lookup: CDR1 DFQATT, CDR2 SNEGSKA (reference sequence). The CDR3 loop reads CSARTQDSNQPQHF. In DNA form, the CDR3 reads TGCAGTGCTAGAACCCAGGATAGCAATCAGCCCCAGCATTTT.

A word on this clonotype: A read error is possible here, since a much larger clone lies one base away. This chain connects TRBV2 to TRBJ1-5; D possibly corresponds to TRBD1 (5 bases). This CDR3 has 15 residues. Germline V gene lookup returns CDR1 SNHLY and CDR2 FYNNEI. In nucleotides, the CDR3 is TGTGCCGGCAGTGAAGCCCGACAGAATAATCAGCCCCAGCATTTT. It yields the protein CAGSEARQNNQPQHF.

This clonotype was counted many times. The CDR3 loop reads CASSQLGGNVAKNIQYF. In DNA, the CDR3 is TGTGCCAGCAGTCAGCTGGGGGGCAACGTAGCCAAAAACATTCAGTACTTC. The chain has TRBV6-1 and TRBJ2-4; D may be TRBD1 or TRBD2 (6 bases each). This CDR3 is 17 amino acids long. Germline assignment: CDR1 MNHNS and CDR2 SASEGT. V gave up 5 bases and J gave up 0 bases, with 17 bases separating them.

This clonotype showed up just a few times. The chain joins TRBV20-1 to TRBJ1-6; tentatively, D is TRBD1 (6 bases). The CDR3 covers 15 residues. The germline V gene encodes CDR1 DFQATT and CDR2 SNEGSKA (reference sequence). V gave up 1 base and J gave up 5 bases, with 12 bases separating them. CDR3 amino acids: CSARGGGRDNSPLHF. DNA for the CDR3: TGCAGTGCTAGAGGCGGGGGGCGTGATAATTCACCCCTCCACTTT.

The V call is TRBV6-1, the J call TRBJ2-7; 11 positions agree with TRBD1. With 6 bases clipped from V and 4 bases from J, the junction kept 8 bases outside the gene matches. The germline CDR1 and CDR2 sequences are MNHNS and SASEGT. The CDR3 contains 15 residues. The CDR3 nucleotides are TGTGCCAGCAGATCCGGGACAGGGGGTACGTACGAGCAGTACTTC. It codes for CASRSGTGGTYEQYF.

This clonotype has a handful of counts. CDR3 in DNA: TGTGCCAGCAGTTACTCGCGAGGGGCGGGAGGGGAGACCCAGTACTTC. It codes for CASSYSRGAGGETQYF. The chain has TRBV6-6 and TRBJ2-5; 9 bases line up with TRBD2. Germline V lookup: CDR1 MNHNY, CDR2 SVGAGI (reference sequence). The CDR3 contains 16 residues. Trimming cost V 0 bases and J 5 bases; bases outside gene matches: 7.

This clonotype was seen a handful of times. The chain is built from TRBV19 and TRBJ2-5; the D is unclear. The V end was cut by 3 bases, the J end by 1 base, with 6 bases between. The V gene's germline CDR1 is LNHDA and CDR2 SQIVND (reference sequence). CDR3 length: 13 residues. This CDR3 is CASSIHSQETQYF. CDR3 DNA: TGTGCCAGTAGTATTCACAGCCAAGAGACCCAGTACTTC.

This clonotype appeared many times. The chain recombines TRBV20-1 with TRBJ1-1; no clear D. The CDR3 is 15 amino acids. Looked up from germline, CDR1 is DFQATT and CDR2 is SNEGSKA (reference sequence). V gave up 1 base and J gave up 4 bases, with 16 bases separating them. The CDR3 nucleotides read TGCAGTGCTAGAGGTGGCAAGGGCACTACCACTGAAGCTTTCTTT. Amino acids: CSARGGKGTTTEAFF.

Points on this clonotype: With a much larger clone just one base away, this may be a read error. The chain has TRBV11-2 and TRBJ2-1; D may correspond to TRBD1 or TRBD2 (6 bases each). The CDR3 is 16 residues long. CDR1 SGHAT and CDR2 FQNNGV come from the germline V gene. The CDR3 region has the DNA TGTGCCAGCGGCTTAAGGGGGGAGGCTTCCTACAATGAGCAGTTCTTC. Translating it yields CASGLRGEASYNEQFF.